Listed below are T cell receptor beta chains from one sample, sequenced in a study of T cell responses to AZD1222 COVID-19 vaccine. The method was immunoSEQ multiplex PCR; TCRdb's version includes in-frame clones alone and lacks a portion of them. The sample has about 140,000 clones; 80% to 95% are singletons. Sequencing used peripheral blood, obtained 28 days after the second AZD1222 dose. Receptor source: an adult who received the AZD1222 COVID-19 vaccine. Each CDR3 is given with its conserved first and last residue. A D gene is named only where the DNA matches it firmly. Only some rows state a clone size, as once, few, many or a class for expanded clones.

v_call	clone_size	j_call	d_call	cdr3_aa	cdr3_nt
TRBV4-3	NA	TRBJ2-7	NA	CASSPLLRYEQYF	TGCGCCAGCAGCCCTCTATTGCGCTACGAGCAGTACTTC
TRBV28	NA	TRBJ1-6	NA	CASPRRRYNSPLHF	TGTGCCAGTCCCCGCCGGAGGTATAATTCACCCCTCCACTTT
TRBV19	NA	TRBJ2-1	NA	CASSVGQRSYNEQFF	TGTGCCAGTAGTGTCGGACAGCGCTCCTACAATGAGCAGTTCTTC
TRBV19	NA	TRBJ1-1	NA	CASSPGTENTEAFF	TGTGCCAGTAGCCCAGGGACGGAGAACACTGAAGCTTTCTTT
TRBV28	few	TRBJ1-2	NA	CASATNYGYTF	TGTGCCAGCGCAACTAACTATGGCTACACCTTC
TRBV5-1	NA	TRBJ1-4	NA	CASRDEETEKLFF	TGCGCCAGCAGGGATGAGGAGACTGAAAAACTGTTTTTT
TRBV28	NA	TRBJ1-2	TRBD1	CASTIDRDYGYTF	TGTGCCAGCACCATCGACAGGGACTATGGCTACACCTTC
TRBV6-1	NA	TRBJ2-3	NA	CASSDGGTDTQYF	TGTGCCAGCAGTGACGGGGGCACAGATACGCAGTATTTT
TRBV28	NA	TRBJ1-5	NA	CASRPGGNQPQHF	TGTGCCAGCAGACCCGGGGGCAATCAGCCCCAGCATTTT
TRBV19	few	TRBJ2-3	TRBD1	CASSSGQGITDTQYF	TGTGCCAGTAGTTCGGGACAGGGTATCACAGATACGCAGTATTTT
TRBV19	NA	TRBJ2-1	TRBD2	CASTLSGRTPYNEQFF	TGTGCCAGTACCCTTAGCGGGAGGACGCCCTACAATGAGCAGTTCTTC
TRBV4-1	NA	TRBJ1-3	TRBD1	CASSPYGAPGQVWQSSGNTIYF	TGCGCCAGCAGCCCCTATGGGGCCCCGGGACAGGTCTGGCAAAGCTCTGGAAACACCATATATTTT
TRBV19	NA	TRBJ2-1	TRBD1	CASGTGYEQFF	TGTGCCAGCGGGACAGGGTATGAGCAGTTCTTC
TRBV3-1/TRBV3-2	NA	TRBJ1-6	TRBD1	CASNTGTGDSPLHF	TGTGCCAGCAACACCGGGACAGGGGATTCACCCCTCCACTTT
TRBV6-5	NA	TRBJ2-2	NA	CASNYGGTGELFF	TGTGCCAGCAACTATGGAGGGACCGGGGAGCTGTTTTTT
TRBV9	NA	TRBJ2-7	TRBD2	CASSPSLGTSGSYEQYF	TGTGCCAGCAGCCCCTCTCTGGGGACTAGCGGGTCCTACGAGCAGTACTTC
TRBV19	NA	TRBJ2-1	TRBD2	CASSTWTSGGPNEQFF	TGTGCCAGTAGTACTTGGACTAGCGGGGGGCCAAATGAGCAGTTCTTC
TRBV11-1	NA	TRBJ2-3	NA	CASSLADTQYF	TGTGCCAGCAGCTTAGCTGATACGCAGTATTTT
TRBV10-3	NA	TRBJ1-6	NA	CAISDSRVSNNSPLHF	TGTGCCATCAGTGACTCGAGGGTATCCAATAATTCACCCCTCCACTTT
TRBV27	NA	TRBJ2-7	TRBD1	CASSIRGQGIEQYF	TGTGCCAGCAGTATCCGGGGACAGGGAATTGAGCAGTACTTC
TRBV27	NA	TRBJ2-6	NA	CASSLSRVGGANVLTF	TGTGCCAGCAGTTTATCCCGGGTTGGGGGGGCCAACGTCCTGACTTTC
TRBV9	NA	TRBJ2-2	NA	CASSVAGTGELFF	TGTGCCAGCAGCGTAGCGGGCACCGGGGAGCTGTTTTTT
TRBV4-2	NA	TRBJ2-7	NA	CASSQEVDFYEQYF	TGTGCCAGCAGCCAAGAAGTAGATTTCTACGAGCAGTACTTC
TRBV28	NA	TRBJ1-1	NA	CASSLGGSRRTEAFF	TGTGCCAGCAGTTTAGGGGGGAGTCGTAGAACTGAAGCTTTCTTT
TRBV24-1	NA	TRBJ1-2	NA	CATSDHQEVGYTF	TGTGCCACCAGTGACCATCAGGAAGTAGGCTACACCTTC
TRBV24-1	NA	TRBJ1-2	NA	CATSGRDSQYYGYTF	TGTGCCACCAGTGGTCGAGACTCCCAATACTATGGCTACACCTTC
TRBV28	NA	TRBJ1-5	TRBD1	CASSSHPGGGRSNQPQHF	TGTGCCAGCAGTTCCCACCCAGGGGGCGGCCGTAGCAATCAGCCCCAGCATTTT
TRBV11-2	NA	TRBJ2-5	NA	CASSRVGATQETQYF	TGTGCCAGCAGCCGGGTTGGGGCCACTCAAGAGACCCAGTACTTC
TRBV4-1	NA	TRBJ1-2	NA	CASSQEQAKNYGYTF	TGCGCCAGCAGCCAAGAACAGGCGAAGAACTATGGCTACACCTTC
TRBV6-2/TRBV6-3	few	TRBJ1-5	NA	CASSPNSNQPQHF	TGTGCCAGCAGCCCTAATAGCAATCAGCCCCAGCATTTT
TRBV7-9	NA	TRBJ1-5	NA	CASSLGGNRNQPQHF	TGTGCCAGCAGCTTAGGGGGGAATCGCAATCAGCCCCAGCATTTT
TRBV6-5	NA	TRBJ2-3	NA	CASLPSGTFTDTQYF	TGTGCCAGCCTACCGTCGGGGACCTTCACAGATACGCAGTATTTT
TRBV5-1	NA	TRBJ2-3	TRBD2	CASSLASGSFTDTQYF	TGCGCCAGCAGCTTGGCTAGCGGGAGTTTCACAGATACGCAGTATTTT
TRBV5-5	NA	TRBJ2-2	NA	CASSFWERNTGELFF	TGTGCCAGCAGCTTTTGGGAGCGGAACACCGGGGAGCTGTTTTTT
TRBV28	NA	TRBJ1-4	NA	CASSSVNEKLFF	TGTGCCAGCAGTTCGGTAAATGAAAAACTGTTTTTT
TRBV6-1	NA	TRBJ2-7	NA	CASSEFGGEQYF	TGTGCCAGCAGTGAATTTGGAGGCGAGCAGTACTTC
TRBV9	NA	TRBJ1-2	NA	CASSARTTNYGYTF	TGTGCCAGCAGCGCCAGGACAACGAACTATGGCTACACCTTC
TRBV9	NA	TRBJ1-2	NA	CASSPASGYGYTF	TGTGCCAGCAGCCCAGCGTCAGGCTATGGCTACACCTTC
TRBV19	few	TRBJ1-5	TRBD1	CASRDRGNQPQHF	TGTGCCAGTAGGGACAGGGGCAATCAGCCCCAGCATTTT
TRBV5-5	NA	TRBJ1-2	NA	CASSLRGGYGYTF	TGTGCCAGCAGCTTAAGGGGTGGCTATGGCTACACCTTC
TRBV29-1	once	TRBJ1-6	TRBD1	CSVQTGGVGSPLHF	TGCAGCGTACAAACAGGGGGGGTGGGTTCACCCCTCCACTTT
TRBV27	few	TRBJ2-3	TRBD2	CASSWTSGGTDTQYF	TGTGCCAGCAGTTGGACTAGCGGGGGTACAGATACGCAGTATTTT
TRBV7-3	NA	TRBJ2-1	NA	CASSPPGTRNNEQFF	TGTGCCAGCAGCCCCCCAGGGACGCGGAACAATGAGCAGTTCTTC
TRBV24-1	NA	TRBJ1-1	TRBD1	CATSFRRGRGTEAFF	TGTGCCACCAGTTTCCGCAGGGGGCGCGGCACTGAAGCTTTCTTT
TRBV11-2	NA	TRBJ2-7	NA	CASSSNRGGYEQYF	TGTGCCAGCAGCTCCAACAGGGGAGGGTACGAGCAGTACTTC
TRBV27	NA	TRBJ1-4	NA	CASTRRGSGLEKLFF	TGTGCCAGCACCAGGCGGGGCAGCGGGCTTGAAAAACTGTTTTTT
TRBV29-1	NA	TRBJ1-3	NA	CSVEGTDKSSGNTIYF	TGCAGCGTTGAAGGGACCGATAAGAGCTCTGGAAACACCATATATTTT
TRBV25-1	NA	TRBJ1-4	NA	CASSELGGQSEKLFF	TGTGCCAGCAGTGAATTGGGGGGGCAAAGTGAAAAACTGTTTTTT
TRBV18	NA	TRBJ1-4	NA	CASSPLADEKLFF	TGTGCCAGCTCACCACTGGCGGATGAAAAACTGTTTTTT
TRBV5-1	NA	TRBJ1-2	NA	CASSISSFNYGYTF	TGCGCCAGCAGCATATCTAGTTTTAACTATGGCTACACCTTC
TRBV7-9	NA	TRBJ1-4	NA	CASSLVPWRGALNEKLFF	TGTGCCAGCAGCTTAGTTCCCTGGCGAGGGGCCCTTAATGAAAAACTGTTTTTT
TRBV6-5	NA	TRBJ2-3	NA	CASMTKGADTQYF	TGTGCCAGCATGACAAAAGGGGCAGATACGCAGTATTTT
TRBV9	NA	TRBJ1-3	TRBD1	CASSARQGPGNTIYF	TGTGCCAGCAGCGCCCGACAGGGACCCGGAAACACCATATATTTT